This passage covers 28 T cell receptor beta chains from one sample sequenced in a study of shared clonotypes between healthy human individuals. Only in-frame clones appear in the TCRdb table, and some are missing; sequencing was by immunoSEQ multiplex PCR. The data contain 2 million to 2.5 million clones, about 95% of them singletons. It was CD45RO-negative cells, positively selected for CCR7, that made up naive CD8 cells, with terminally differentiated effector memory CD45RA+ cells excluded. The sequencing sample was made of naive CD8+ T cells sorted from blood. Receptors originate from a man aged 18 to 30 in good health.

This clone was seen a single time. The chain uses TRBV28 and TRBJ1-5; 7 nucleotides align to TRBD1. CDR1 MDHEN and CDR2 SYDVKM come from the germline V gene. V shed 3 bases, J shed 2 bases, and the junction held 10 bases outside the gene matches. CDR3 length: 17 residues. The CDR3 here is CASSFGPDREGNQPQHF. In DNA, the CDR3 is TGTGCCAGCAGTTTTGGCCCCGACAGGGAAGGCAATCAGCCCCAGCATTTT.

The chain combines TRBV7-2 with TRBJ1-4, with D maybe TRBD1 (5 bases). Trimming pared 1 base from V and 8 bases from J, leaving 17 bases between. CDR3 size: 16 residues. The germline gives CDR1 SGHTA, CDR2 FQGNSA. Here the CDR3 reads CASSLEGLLWEEKLFF. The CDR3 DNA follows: TGTGCCAGCAGCTTAGAGGGACTATTGTGGGAAGAAAAACTGTTTTTT.

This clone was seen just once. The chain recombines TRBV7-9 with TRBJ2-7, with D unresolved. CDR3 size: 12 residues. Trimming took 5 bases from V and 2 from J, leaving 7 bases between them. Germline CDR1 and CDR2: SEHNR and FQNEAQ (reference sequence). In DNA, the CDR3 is TGTGCCAGCAGCCCTCTCCCCTACGAGCAGTACTTC. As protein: CASSPLPYEQYF.

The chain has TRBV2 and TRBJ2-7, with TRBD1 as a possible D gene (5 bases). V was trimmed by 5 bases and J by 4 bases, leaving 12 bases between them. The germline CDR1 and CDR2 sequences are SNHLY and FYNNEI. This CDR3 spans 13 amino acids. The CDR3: CASSRDSWYEQYF. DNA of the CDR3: TGTGCCAGCAGTAGAGACAGTTGGTACGAGCAGTACTTC.

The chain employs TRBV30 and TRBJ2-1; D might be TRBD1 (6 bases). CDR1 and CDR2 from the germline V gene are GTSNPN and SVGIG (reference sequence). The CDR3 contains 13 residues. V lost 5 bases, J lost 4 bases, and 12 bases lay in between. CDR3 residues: CAWATGLYNEQFF. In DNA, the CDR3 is TGTGCCTGGGCGACAGGATTATACAATGAGCAGTTCTTC. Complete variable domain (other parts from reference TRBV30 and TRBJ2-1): SQTIHQWPATLVQPVGSPLSLECTVEGTSNPNLYWYRQAAGRGLQLLFYSVGIGQISSEVPQNLSASRPQDRQFILSSKKLLLSDSGFYLCAWATGLYNEQFFGPGTRLTVL.

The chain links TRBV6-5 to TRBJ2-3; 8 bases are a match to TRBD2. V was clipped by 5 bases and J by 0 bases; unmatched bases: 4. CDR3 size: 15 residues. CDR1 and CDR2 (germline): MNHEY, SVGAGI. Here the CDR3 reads CASSPRGASTDTQYF. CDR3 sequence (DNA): TGTGCCAGCAGTCCGCGGGGGGCGAGCACAGATACGCAGTATTTT.

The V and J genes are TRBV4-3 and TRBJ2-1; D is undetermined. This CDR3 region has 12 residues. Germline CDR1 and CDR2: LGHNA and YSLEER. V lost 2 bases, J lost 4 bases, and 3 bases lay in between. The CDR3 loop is CASSQTYNEQFF. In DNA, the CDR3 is TGCGCCAGCAGCCAAACGTACAATGAGCAGTTCTTC.

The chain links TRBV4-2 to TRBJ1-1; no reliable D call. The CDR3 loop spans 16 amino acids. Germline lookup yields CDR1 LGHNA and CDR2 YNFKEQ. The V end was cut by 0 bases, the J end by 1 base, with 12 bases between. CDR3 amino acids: CASSQEEYSENTEAFF. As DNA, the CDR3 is TGTGCCAGCAGCCAAGAAGAGTACAGCGAGAACACTGAAGCTTTCTTT.

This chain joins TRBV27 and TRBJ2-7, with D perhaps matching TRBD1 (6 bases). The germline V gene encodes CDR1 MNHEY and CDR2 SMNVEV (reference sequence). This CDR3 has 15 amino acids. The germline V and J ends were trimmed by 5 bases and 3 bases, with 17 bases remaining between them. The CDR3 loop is CASSLAGVMGYEQYF. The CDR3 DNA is TGTGCCAGCAGTCTCGCAGGGGTGATGGGCTACGAGCAGTACTTC.

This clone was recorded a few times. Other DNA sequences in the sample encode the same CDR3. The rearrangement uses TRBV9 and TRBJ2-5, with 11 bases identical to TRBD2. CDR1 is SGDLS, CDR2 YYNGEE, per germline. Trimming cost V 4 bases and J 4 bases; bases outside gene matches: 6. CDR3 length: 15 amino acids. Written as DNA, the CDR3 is TGTGCCAGCAGCCCAAGTCTAGCGGGGGGAGAGACCCAGTACTTC. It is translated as CASSPSLAGGETQYF.

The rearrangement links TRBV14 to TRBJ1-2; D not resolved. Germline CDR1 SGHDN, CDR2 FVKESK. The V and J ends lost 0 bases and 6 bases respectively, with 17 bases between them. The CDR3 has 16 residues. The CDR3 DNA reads TGTGCCAGCAGCCAAGACCCCCTCGAAGGGCCGAATGGCTACACCTTC. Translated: CASSQDPLEGPNGYTF.

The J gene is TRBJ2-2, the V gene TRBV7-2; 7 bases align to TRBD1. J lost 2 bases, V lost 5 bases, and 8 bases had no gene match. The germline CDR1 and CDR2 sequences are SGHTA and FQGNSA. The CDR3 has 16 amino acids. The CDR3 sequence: CASSLRTGINTGELFF. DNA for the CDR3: TGTGCCAGCAGCCTTCGGACAGGAATAAACACCGGGGAGCTGTTTTTT.

The CDR3 sequence is CSVVGLAASNEQFF. CDR3 nucleotide sequence: TGCAGCGTTGTAGGGCTAGCGGCATCCAATGAGCAGTTCTTC. The chain combines TRBV29-1 with TRBJ2-1; the match to TRBD2 covers 7 bases. Trimming cost V 4 bases and J 6 bases; bases outside gene matches: 9. CDR3 length equals 14 residues. From germline, CDR1 is SQVTM and CDR2 ANQGSEA.

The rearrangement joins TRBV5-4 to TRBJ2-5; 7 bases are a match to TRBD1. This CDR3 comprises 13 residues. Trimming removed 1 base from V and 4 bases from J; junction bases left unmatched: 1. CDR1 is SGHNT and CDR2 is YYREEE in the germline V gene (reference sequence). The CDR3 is CASSLKGAETQYF. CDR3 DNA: TGTGCCAGCAGCTTGAAGGGGGCAGAGACCCAGTACTTC.

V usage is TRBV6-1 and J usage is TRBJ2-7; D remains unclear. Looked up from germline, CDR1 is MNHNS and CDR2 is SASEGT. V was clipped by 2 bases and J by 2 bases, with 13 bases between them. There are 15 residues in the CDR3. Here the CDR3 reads CASSERAVLPYEQYF. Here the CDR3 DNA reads TGTGCCAGCAGTGAAAGGGCAGTCCTTCCCTACGAGCAGTACTTC.

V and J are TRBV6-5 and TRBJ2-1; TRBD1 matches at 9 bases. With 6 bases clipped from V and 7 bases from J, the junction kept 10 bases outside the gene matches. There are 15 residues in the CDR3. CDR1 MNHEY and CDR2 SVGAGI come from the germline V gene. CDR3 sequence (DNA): TGTGCCAGCAGCTATTTTTCTGGGACAGGGAATGAGCAGTTCTTC. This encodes CASSYFSGTGNEQFF.

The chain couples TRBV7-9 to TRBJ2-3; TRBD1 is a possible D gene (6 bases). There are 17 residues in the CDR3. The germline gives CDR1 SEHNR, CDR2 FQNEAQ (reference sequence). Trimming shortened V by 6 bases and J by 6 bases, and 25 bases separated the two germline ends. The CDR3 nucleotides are TGTGCCAGCAGACACCCTGGCGGCGGTCCAGGGGACGATACGCAGTATTTT. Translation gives CASRHPGGGPGDDTQYF.

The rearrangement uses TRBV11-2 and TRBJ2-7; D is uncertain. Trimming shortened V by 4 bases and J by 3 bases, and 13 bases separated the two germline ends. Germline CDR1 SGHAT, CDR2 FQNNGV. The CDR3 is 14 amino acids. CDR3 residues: CASSWRRYSYEQYF. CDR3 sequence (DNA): TGTGCCAGCAGCTGGAGACGTTACAGCTACGAGCAGTACTTC. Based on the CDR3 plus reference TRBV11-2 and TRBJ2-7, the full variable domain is EAGVAQSPRYKIIEKRQSVAFWCNPISGHATLYWYQQILGQGPKLLIQFQNNGVVDDSQLPKDRFSAERLKGVDSTLKIQPAKLEDSAVYLCASSWRRYSYEQYFGPGTRLTVT.

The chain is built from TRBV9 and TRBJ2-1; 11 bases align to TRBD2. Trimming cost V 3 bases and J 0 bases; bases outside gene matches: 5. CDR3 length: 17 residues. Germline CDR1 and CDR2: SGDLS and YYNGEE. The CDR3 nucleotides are TGTGCCAGCAGCGGGCTAGCGGGAGGAACCTCCTACAATGAGCAGTTCTTC. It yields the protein CASSGLAGGTSYNEQFF.

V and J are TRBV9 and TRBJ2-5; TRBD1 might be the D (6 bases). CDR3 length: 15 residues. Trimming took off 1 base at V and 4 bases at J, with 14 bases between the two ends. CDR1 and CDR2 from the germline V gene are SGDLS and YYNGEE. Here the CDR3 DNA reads TGTGCCAGCAGCGTAACGGACAGCGAGCTAGAGACCCAGTACTTC. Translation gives CASSVTDSELETQYF.

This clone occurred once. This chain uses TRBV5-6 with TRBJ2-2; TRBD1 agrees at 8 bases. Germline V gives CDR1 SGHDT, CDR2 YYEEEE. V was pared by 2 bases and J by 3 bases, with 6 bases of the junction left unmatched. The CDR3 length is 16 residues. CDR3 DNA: TGTGCCAGCAGCTTTACCGGGACAGGCTACACCGGGGAGCTGTTTTTT. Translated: CASSFTGTGYTGELFF.

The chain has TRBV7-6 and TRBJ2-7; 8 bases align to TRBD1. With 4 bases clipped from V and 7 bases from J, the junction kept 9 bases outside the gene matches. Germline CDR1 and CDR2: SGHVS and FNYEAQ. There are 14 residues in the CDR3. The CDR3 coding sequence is TGTGCCAGCAGCTCCCGACAGGGGCCGGGTGAGCAGTACTTC. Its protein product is CASSSRQGPGEQYF.

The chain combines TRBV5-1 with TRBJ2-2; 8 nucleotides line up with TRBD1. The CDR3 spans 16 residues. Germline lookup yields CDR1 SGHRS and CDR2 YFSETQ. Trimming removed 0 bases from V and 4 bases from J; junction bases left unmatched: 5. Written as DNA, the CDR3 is TGCGCCAGCAGCTTGGGACAGGGGTCGGGCACCGGGGAGCTGTTTTTT. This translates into CASSLGQGSGTGELFF.

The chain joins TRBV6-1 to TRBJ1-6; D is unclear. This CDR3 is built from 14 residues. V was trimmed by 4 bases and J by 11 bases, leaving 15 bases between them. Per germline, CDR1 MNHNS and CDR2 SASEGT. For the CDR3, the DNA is TGTGCCAGCAGTGCCGACAAAGGGTCGGCACCCCTCCACTTT. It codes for CASSADKGSAPLHF.

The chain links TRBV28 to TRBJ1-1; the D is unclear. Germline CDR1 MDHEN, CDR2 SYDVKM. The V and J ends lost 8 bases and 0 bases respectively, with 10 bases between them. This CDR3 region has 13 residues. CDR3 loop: CASGPLLNTEAFF. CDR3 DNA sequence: TGTGCCAGCGGACCCCTTCTGAACACTGAAGCTTTCTTT.

CDR3 in DNA: TGTGCCAGCAGCTTAGGGGGACTAGCCCACGAGCAGTACTTC. Its protein product is CASSLGGLAHEQYF. The chain combines TRBV7-9 with TRBJ2-7, with 9 bases aligning to TRBD2. The CDR3 consists of 14 residues. The V gene's germline CDR1 is SEHNR and CDR2 FQNEAQ (reference sequence). J lost 5 bases, V lost 1 base, and 3 bases had no gene match.

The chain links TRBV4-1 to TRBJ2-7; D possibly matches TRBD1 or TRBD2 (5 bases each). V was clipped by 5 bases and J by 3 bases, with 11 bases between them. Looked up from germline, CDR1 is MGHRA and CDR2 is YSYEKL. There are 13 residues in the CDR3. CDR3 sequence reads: CASSYGTGYEQYF. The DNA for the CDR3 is TGCGCCAGCAGCTACGGGACGGGCTACGAGCAGTACTTC.

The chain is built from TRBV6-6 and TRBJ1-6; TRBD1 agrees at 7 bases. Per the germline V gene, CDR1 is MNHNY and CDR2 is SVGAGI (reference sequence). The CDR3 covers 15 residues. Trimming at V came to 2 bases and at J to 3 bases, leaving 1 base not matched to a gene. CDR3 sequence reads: CASSYGTDYNSPLHF. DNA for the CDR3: TGTGCCAGCAGTTACGGGACAGACTATAATTCACCCCTCCACTTT.